The 17 T cell receptor beta chains listed next were all sequenced from one sample in a study of cytomegalovirus exposure and HLA in healthy donors. Primers: 60 Vbeta forward and 13 Jbeta reverse. Assay: immunoSEQ multiplex PCR; the TCRdb copy retains only in-frame clones and omits some. The sample yields under 200,000 clones, about 59% seen once. The sequencing input was PBMCs. These receptors all stem from a middle-aged man in good health and CMV-seronegative.

The rearrangement uses TRBV2 and TRBJ1-5; D remains unclear. Germline CDR1 reads SNHLY; CDR2 reads FYNNEI. V lost 2 bases, J lost 1 base, and 12 bases lay in between. This CDR3 is built from 16 residues. This chain's CDR3 is CASSESVSRSNQPQHF. Written as DNA, the CDR3 is TGTGCCAGCAGTGAATCCGTGTCTAGGAGCAATCAGCCCCAGCATTTT. The whole variable domain, filled in from reference TRBV2 and TRBJ1-5, reads EPEVTQTPSHQVTQMGQEVILRCVPISNHLYFYWYRQILGQKVEFLVSFYNNEISEKSEIFDDQFSVERPDGSNFTLKIRSTKLEDSAMYFCASSESVSRSNQPQHFGDGTRLSIL.

As regards this clone: One end of the junction is discordant with germline, which a read error may explain. V and J are TRBV5-1 and TRBJ2-3, with 7 bases lining up with TRBD1. The CDR3 totals 14 residues. CDR1 is SGHRS and CDR2 is YFSETQ in the germline V gene. The CDR3 nucleotides read TGCGCCAGCAGCTACCGACAGGGCCCAGATACGCAGTGTTTT. It encodes CASSYRQGPDTQCF.

This chain uses TRBV5-1 with TRBJ2-1, with 11 bases fitting TRBD2. Germline V gene sequence: CDR1 SGHRS, CDR2 YFSETQ. After removal of 4 bases from V and 7 bases from J, the junction contained 10 bases not matched to a gene. The CDR3 sequence is 16 residues long. The CDR3 sequence: CASSPKTSGALNEQFF. CDR3 DNA: TGCGCCAGCAGCCCGAAGACTAGCGGGGCATTAAATGAGCAGTTCTTC.

A few counts support this clone. The chain employs TRBV19 and TRBJ2-7, with 9 bases that match TRBD1. The germline gives CDR1 LNHDA, CDR2 SQIVND (reference sequence). The length of the CDR3 is 15 residues. V lost 5 bases and J lost 0; bases outside the gene matches: 5. CDR3 sequence (DNA): TGTGCCAGTAGTGTGACAGGGGGGAGCTCCTACGAGCAGTACTTC. This translates into CASSVTGGSSYEQYF.

Only a few counts were recorded for this clone. V gene TRBV7-2 combines with J gene TRBJ2-7, with TRBD2 matching 8 bases. Unmatched junction bases numbered 8, after V lost 4 bases and J lost 6 bases. The CDR3 totals 14 residues. Germline loops: CDR1 SGHTA, CDR2 FQGNSA. The CDR3 loop reads CASSSGGGVREQYF. The DNA of the CDR3 is TGTGCCAGCAGCTCGGGGGGGGGCGTGCGCGAGCAGTACTTC.

CDR3 in DNA: TGTGCCAGCAGCTTAGGACAGGGGAACTATGGCTACACCTTC. Protein: CASSLGQGNYGYTF. The J gene is TRBJ1-2, the V gene TRBV7-2, with 8 bases aligning to TRBD1. The CDR3 extends over 14 amino acids. CDR1 and CDR2 (germline): SGHTA, FQGNSA. V lost 1 base to trimming and J lost 2 bases; unmatched junction nucleotides: 0.

The J gene is TRBJ1-2, the V gene TRBV11-2, with TRBD1 matching 9 bases. Germline CDR1 is SGHAT and CDR2 is FQNNGV. J was trimmed by 8 bases and V by 4 bases; bases with no gene match: 8. CDR3 length: 14 amino acids. CDR3 protein: CASSSPGTGNGYTF. The CDR3 region has the DNA TGTGCCAGCAGCTCCCCGGGGACAGGGAACGGCTACACCTTC.

The chain is built from TRBV6-6 and TRBJ1-4; no definite D call. In germline, CDR1 is MNHNY, CDR2 SVGAGI (reference sequence). Trimming pared 0 bases from V and 8 bases from J, leaving 10 bases between. The CDR3 spans 14 residues. The chain's CDR3 is CASSYSIKEEKLFF. CDR3 sequence (DNA): TGTGCCAGCAGTTACTCGATAAAGGAGGAAAAACTGTTTTTT.

The chain carries TRBV5-4 and TRBJ2-7, with a tentative D call TRBD1 (5 bases). The V gene's germline CDR1 is SGHNT and CDR2 YYREEE (reference sequence). The CDR3 totals 18 residues. V was shortened by 0 bases and J by 3 bases, with 22 bases between the two germline ends. The CDR3 region has the DNA TGTGCCAGCAGCTTGGAACACAGGAAAGGGCTTCTCTTCTACGAGCAGTACTTC. Its translation is CASSLEHRKGLLFYEQYF.

Comments on this clone: Sequence at one end of the junction differs from germline and may be a read error. The chain combines TRBV7-9 with TRBJ2-7, with TRBD1 matching 8 bases. Germline V gene sequence: CDR1 SEHNR, CDR2 FQNEAQ (reference sequence). The CDR3 totals 14 residues. CDR3 nucleotides: TGTTCCAGCAGCCCGGTCGGACAGGGAGGCGAGCAGTACTTC. This sequence encodes CSSSPVGQGGEQYF.

This clone was recorded a few times. This chain links TRBV5-8 with TRBJ2-5; 10 bases map to TRBD2. The CDR3 runs to 16 residues. The germline V gene encodes CDR1 SGHTS and CDR2 YDEGEE. The trim removed 2 bases at V and 2 bases at J, leaving 6 bases unmatched. The CDR3 bases are TGTGCCAGCAGCTTCACTAATAGCGGGGGGCAAGAGACCCAGTACTTC. Residues: CASSFTNSGGQETQYF.

This chain links TRBV27 with TRBJ2-7; 8 nucleotides match TRBD1. The CDR3 is made up of 14 amino acids. With V trimmed by 5 bases and J by 2 bases, 5 bases remained unmatched. Germline V lookup: CDR1 MNHEY, CDR2 SMNVEV (reference sequence). This CDR3 reads CASSNRDRTYEQYF. In DNA, the CDR3 is TGTGCCAGCAGTAACCGGGACAGGACCTACGAGCAGTACTTC.

This clone was detected a few times. V usage is TRBV29-1 and J usage is TRBJ2-1; TRBD2 is a possible D gene (6 bases). CDR3 length equals 15 residues. CDR1 and CDR2 from the germline V gene are SQVTM and ANQGSEA. The V end lost 5 bases, the J end lost 7 bases, and 21 bases lay between the germline ends. The CDR3 sequence is CSVRDSRLPGNEQFF. CDR3 sequence (DNA): TGCAGCGTTAGGGACTCCCGCTTGCCCGGAAATGAGCAGTTCTTC.

This clone has at least ten counts. This sample also contains other DNA sequences that code for the same CDR3. This sequence joins TRBV7-2 and TRBJ1-1; unclear D gene. Per the germline V gene, CDR1 is SGHTA and CDR2 is FQGNSA. V lost 0 bases and J 7 bases, leaving 6 bases between the germline ends. This CDR3 contains 12 residues. The chain's CDR3 is CASSLAQIEAFF. The CDR3 DNA sequence: TGTGCCAGCAGCTTAGCCCAAATTGAAGCTTTCTTT.

This clone has just a few counts. The V and J genes are TRBV7-2 and TRBJ2-3; D call uncertain. Germline lookup yields CDR1 SGHTA and CDR2 FQGNSA. V was clipped by 3 bases and J by 1 base, with 8 bases between them. This CDR3 has 14 amino acids. The CDR3 is CASSFTGRTDTQYF. The DNA of the CDR3 is TGTGCCAGCAGCTTTACTGGTCGCACAGATACGCAGTATTTT. Drawing the rest from reference TRBV7-2 and TRBJ2-3, the complete variable domain is GAGVSQSPSNKVTEKGKDVELRCDPISGHTALYWYRQSLGQGLEFLIYFQGNSAPDKSGLPSDRFSAERTGGSVSTLTIQRTQQEDSAVYLCASSFTGRTDTQYFGPGTRLTVL.

V is TRBV13 and J is TRBJ1-3; the D is unclear. The germline V gene encodes CDR1 PRHDT and CDR2 FYEKMQ (reference sequence). The CDR3 consists of 14 residues. The ends were cut back, 5 bases at V and 2 bases at J, with 10 bases in the middle. The CDR3 sequence: CASSPWETGNTIYF. For the CDR3, the DNA is TGTGCCAGCAGCCCCTGGGAGACTGGAAACACCATATATTTT. Filled out from reference TRBV13 and TRBJ1-3, the complete variable domain reads AAGVIQSPRHLIKEKRETATLKCYPIPRHDTVYWYQQGPGQDPQFLISFYEKMQSDKGSIPDRFSAQQFSDYHSELNMSSLELGDSALYFCASSPWETGNTIYFGEGSWLTVV.

The chain uses TRBV7-2 and TRBJ1-6, with TRBD1 identical over 9 bases. CDR3 length: 14 amino acids. Germline V gene sequence: CDR1 SGHTA, CDR2 FQGNSA. V was pared by 5 bases and J by 7 bases, with 3 bases of the junction left unmatched. CDR3 coding DNA: TGTGCCAGCAGCCAGACAGGGGGGAATTCACCCCTCCACTTT. Its protein is CASSQTGGNSPLHF.